Listed here are 20 T cell receptor beta chains from one sample, sequenced in a study of cytomegalovirus exposure and HLA in healthy donors. A multiplex PCR was run with 60 Vbeta primers and 13 Jbeta primers. Sequencing used immunoSEQ multiplex PCR; TCRdb keeps in-frame clones, though not all of them. Of some 200,000 clones listed, about 79% are singletons. Source material: PBMCs. These receptors came from a woman aged 50 to 65 in good health and CMV-seronegative.

In this sample, this clone turned up once. The J gene is TRBJ1-2, the V gene TRBV12-5; tentatively, D is TRBD1 (6 bases). Trimming cost V 4 bases and J 6 bases, with 12 bases left between them. This CDR3 contains 13 residues. Germline V lookup: CDR1 LGHNT, CDR2 FRNRAP. CDR3 amino acids: CASGSNRANGYTF. CDR3 DNA: TGTGCTAGTGGTTCCAACAGGGCCAATGGCTACACCTTC. Full variable domain (missing parts from reference TRBV12-5 and TRBJ1-2): DARVTQTPRHKVTEMGQEVTMRCQPILGHNTVFWYRQTMMQGLELLAYFRNRAPLDDSGMPKDRFSAEMPDATLATLKIQPSEPRDSAVYFCASGSNRANGYTFGSGTRLTVV.

The chain employs TRBV28 and TRBJ1-4, with TRBD1 as a possible D gene (5 bases). There are 15 residues in the CDR3. Germline V gene data show CDR1 as MDHEN and CDR2 as SYDVKM. The V end was cut by 2 bases, the J end by 8 bases, with 15 bases between. The CDR3 reads CASSLRQGLGEKLFF. The DNA for the CDR3 is TGTGCCAGCAGTTTACGGCAGGGATTGGGAGAAAAACTGTTTTTT. Based on the CDR3 plus reference TRBV28 and TRBJ1-4, the full variable domain is DVKVTQSSRYLVKRTGEKVFLECVQDMDHENMFWYRQDPGLGLRLIYFSYDVKMKEKGDIPEGYSVSREKKERFSLILESASTNQTSMYLCASSLRQGLGEKLFFGSGTQLSVL.

The chain carries TRBV19 and TRBJ2-2; 10 nucleotides align to TRBD2. The CDR3 extends over 17 amino acids. J was trimmed by 7 bases and V by 1 base; bases with no gene match: 9. CDR1 and CDR2 (germline): LNHDA, SQIVND (reference sequence). The CDR3 region has the DNA TGTGCCAGTAGTATAGGGCTAGCGGGAGATATCGGCGGGGAGCTGTTTTTT. It yields the protein CASSIGLAGDIGGELFF.

The J gene is TRBJ1-4, the V gene TRBV28, with D unclear. The germline V gene encodes CDR1 MDHEN and CDR2 SYDVKM. CDR3 length: 13 amino acids. Trimming removed 7 bases at V and 2 bases at J, with 8 bases between. The CDR3 nucleotides are TGTGCCAGCACGTTCGTGACTAATGAAAAACTGTTTTTT. It encodes CASTFVTNEKLFF.

The V gene is TRBV4-1, the J gene TRBJ2-5; TRBD2 agrees at 13 bases. The CDR3 has 16 amino acids. Germline lookup yields CDR1 MGHRA and CDR2 YSYEKL. Trimming cost V 4 bases and J 3 bases; bases outside gene matches: 5. CDR3 bases: TGCGCCAGCAGCCTAACCGGGACTAGCGGGGAAGAGACCCAGTACTTC. Translating it yields CASSLTGTSGEETQYF.

This clone was seen just once. This sequence joins TRBV27 and TRBJ1-1; D gene unclear. V was trimmed by 6 bases and J by 0 bases, leaving 5 bases between them. Germline V lookup: CDR1 MNHEY, CDR2 SMNVEV (reference sequence). This CDR3 spans 12 amino acids. The CDR3 sequence is CASSHMNTEAFF. CDR3 nucleotides: TGTGCCAGCAGCCACATGAACACTGAAGCTTTCTTT.

The gene calls are TRBV5-1 and TRBJ2-2; 7 bases map to TRBD2. The CDR3 is 15 residues long. The V gene's germline CDR1 is SGHRS and CDR2 YFSETQ. V shed 2 bases, J shed 4 bases, and the junction held 5 bases outside the gene matches. The CDR3 region has the DNA TGCGCCAGCAGCTTCTCTAGCGGAGGCACCGGGGAGCTGTTTTTT. It codes for CASSFSSGGTGELFF.

The chain has TRBV27 and TRBJ1-5; D is ambiguous. The CDR3 length is 15 residues. Germline CDR1 MNHEY, CDR2 SMNVEV (reference sequence). V was shortened by 1 base and J by 2 bases, with 9 bases between the two germline ends. CDR3 loop: CASSLYGVGNQPQHF. CDR3 DNA sequence: TGTGCCAGCAGTTTATACGGGGTGGGCAATCAGCCCCAGCATTTT.

The V and J genes are TRBV7-9 and TRBJ1-6; 8 bases are a match to TRBD1. This CDR3 has 14 residues. V shed 5 bases and J 10 bases; nucleotides not matched to a gene: 7. The V gene's germline CDR1 is SEHNR and CDR2 FQNEAQ (reference sequence). The CDR3 sequence is CASSPDRARSPLHF. As DNA, the CDR3 is TGTGCCAGCAGCCCGGACAGGGCCCGCTCACCCCTCCACTTT.

The genes are TRBV14 and TRBJ2-3; the D gene is possibly TRBD2 (5 bases). Per the germline V gene, CDR1 is SGHDN and CDR2 is FVKESK. V lost 0 bases to trimming and J lost 2 bases, with 12 bases between them. There are 16 residues in the CDR3. In DNA, the CDR3 is TGTGCCAGCAGCCAAGATCGGGGTAGTGTCACAGATACGCAGTATTTT. It specifies CASSQDRGSVTDTQYF. Supplemented by reference TRBV14 and TRBJ2-3, the full variable domain reads EAGVTQFPSHSVIEKGQTVTLRCDPISGHDNLYWYRRVMGKEIKFLLHFVKESKQDESGMPNNRFLAERTGGTYSTLKVQPAELEDSGVYFCASSQDRGSVTDTQYFGPGTRLTVL.

The chain couples TRBV14 to TRBJ2-1; 8 bases are shared with TRBD2. Trimming cost V 2 bases and J 3 bases; bases outside gene matches: 6. From germline, CDR1 is SGHDN and CDR2 FVKESK. This CDR3 is 16 amino acids long. The CDR3, as DNA: TGTGCCAGCAGCCAATCTTGGACTAGCCGCTACAATGAGCAGTTCTTC. Translation: CASSQSWTSRYNEQFF.

The V and J genes are TRBV27 and TRBJ2-1, with 8 positions matching TRBD2. The trim removed 5 bases at V and 7 bases at J, leaving 10 bases unmatched. The CDR3 has 15 residues. CDR1 is MNHEY, CDR2 SMNVEV, per germline (reference sequence). In DNA, the CDR3 is TGTGCCAGCAGTCCCCGGGGGGGGCGCGGAAATGAGCAGTTCTTC. It yields the protein CASSPRGGRGNEQFF.

The rearrangement uses TRBV10-3 and TRBJ2-5, with 7 bases that match TRBD1. Germline-derived CDR1 and CDR2 are ENHRY and SYGVKD. V shed 6 bases and J 4 bases; nucleotides not matched to a gene: 5. The CDR3 loop spans 13 amino acids. The DNA of the CDR3 is TGTGCCATCAGAGGGGACAGAGCAGAGACCCAGTACTTC. Its protein is CAIRGDRAETQYF.

This rearrangement joins TRBV10-3 to TRBJ1-3, with D possibly being TRBD1 (5 bases). CDR1 is ENHRY and CDR2 is SYGVKD in the germline V gene. The CDR3 totals 14 residues. The V end lost 8 bases, the J end lost 6 bases, and 17 bases lay between the germline ends. The CDR3 reads CAIVAFADKNTIYF. CDR3 nucleotides: TGTGCCATCGTGGCCTTTGCGGACAAAAACACCATATATTTT.

The V call is TRBV5-1, the J call TRBJ2-7; 7 bases map to TRBD2. The J segment lost 6 bases and the V segment lost 0 bases, leaving 3 bases of the junction unmatched. Looked up from germline, CDR1 is SGHRS and CDR2 is YFSETQ. This CDR3 is 13 amino acids long. The CDR3 spells CASSLGTGGEQYF. The CDR3 nucleotides read TGCGCCAGCAGCTTGGGGACGGGGGGCGAGCAGTACTTC.

The chain couples TRBV27 to TRBJ2-3, with D possibly matching TRBD1 (6 bases). This CDR3 has 14 residues. Germline V CDR1 and CDR2: MNHEY, SMNVEV (reference sequence). Trimming took 7 bases from V and 0 from J, leaving 11 bases between them. CDR3 sequence reads: CASTWTASTDTQYF. The CDR3 nucleotides read TGTGCCAGCACCTGGACAGCAAGCACAGATACGCAGTATTTT.

The gene calls are TRBV11-2 and TRBJ2-7, with 9 nucleotides matching TRBD1. Germline CDR1 is SGHAT and CDR2 is FQNNGV. The V gene end was trimmed by 4 bases and the J gene end by 6 bases; junction bases not matched to a gene: 10. CDR3 length: 15 amino acids. The CDR3 reads CASSWAQGQGGEQYF. In DNA, the CDR3 is TGTGCCAGCAGCTGGGCACAGGGACAGGGCGGCGAGCAGTACTTC.

The chain is built from TRBV7-9 and TRBJ2-6; a weak D match, TRBD1 (5 bases). CDR1 is SEHNR, CDR2 FQNEAQ, per germline (reference sequence). The CDR3 has 16 amino acids. V lost 5 bases and J 0 bases, leaving 11 bases between the germline ends. CDR3: CASSTTDYSGANVLTF. CDR3 in DNA: TGTGCCAGCAGCACGACAGATTACTCTGGGGCCAACGTCCTGACTTTC. Looking up the rest from reference TRBV7-9 and TRBJ2-6 gives the full variable domain: DTGVSQNPRHKITKRGQNVTFRCDPISEHNRLYWYRQTLGQGPEFLTYFQNEAQLEKSRLLSDRFSAERPKGSFSTLEIQRTEQGDSAMYLCASSTTDYSGANVLTFGAGSRLTVL.

The chain carries TRBV28 and TRBJ2-2; no firm D call. Germline-derived CDR1 and CDR2 are MDHEN and SYDVKM. The CDR3 is 12 amino acids. V dropped 3 bases and J dropped 7 bases, with 6 bases sitting between them. DNA of the CDR3: TGTGCCAGCAGTTTGAGAGGCGGGGAGCTGTTTTTT. This translates into CASSLRGGELFF.

This chain uses TRBV4-1 with TRBJ2-1; TRBD1 aligns across 8 bases. From germline, CDR1 is MGHRA and CDR2 YSYEKL. V lost 3 bases to trimming and J lost 0 bases; unmatched junction nucleotides: 4. The CDR3 runs to 16 residues. Here the CDR3 DNA reads TGCGCCAGCAGCCACAGGACAGGGAACTCCTACAATGAGCAGTTCTTC. This translates into CASSHRTGNSYNEQFF.